These 22 T cell receptor beta chains were sequenced from one sample in a study of T cells in Graves' hyperthyroidism and ophthalmopathy (dated by TCRdb to the late 2010s). Receptors were amplified or captured by multiplex PCR. Sequencing instrument: Illumina HiSeq 2000. Amplification of TCR beta CDR3 regions was carried out from RNA transcripts. A first-round RT-PCR of the TCR CDR3 used the HTBI primer set with the Qiagen OneStep RT-PCR kit. TCRdb ran its own pipeline on the public reads, namely fastp trimming at Q25 and MiXCR clone calling, and kept in-frame beta chains. Rows matching on CDR3 protein sequence are summarized as one entry with the most common DNA and genes. The sample table holds roughly 570,000 distinct CDR3 sequences, of which more than 15% were seen once. The top ten clones comprise about 7% of the sample. The material sequenced was blood. Every receptor here comes from a woman aged 30 to 39 with Graves' hyperthyroidism.

This clonotype was observed many times. V is TRBV20-1 and J is TRBJ2-1; 7 bases line up with TRBD2. V gave up 4 bases and J gave up 4 bases; unmatched junction bases: 10. This CDR3 contains 15 residues. The germline CDR1 and CDR2 sequences are DFQATT and SNEGSKA (reference sequence). Written as DNA, the CDR3 is TGCAGTGCTATTAGCCGGGACTATTCATACAATGAGCAGTTCTTC. It is translated as CSAISRDYSYNEQFF.

This clonotype has at least ten counts. V is TRBV2 and J is TRBJ1-5, with D perhaps matching TRBD1 (6 bases). Germline V lookup: CDR1 SNHLY, CDR2 FYNNEI. The CDR3 length is 14 residues. V lost 3 bases and J 2 bases, leaving 8 bases between the germline ends. The chain's CDR3 is CASSEDSGNQPQHF. The CDR3 DNA is TGTGCCAGCAGTGAGGACAGTGGCAATCAGCCCCAGCATTTT. Combining the CDR3 with reference TRBV2 and TRBJ1-5 gives the whole variable domain EPEVTQTPSHQVTQMGQEVILRCVPISNHLYFYWYRQILGQKVEFLVSFYNNEISEKSEIFDDQFSVERPDGSNFTLKIRSTKLEDSAMYFCASSEDSGNQPQHFGDGTRLSIL.

The sample holds many counts of this clonotype. DNA for the CDR3: TGTGCCAGCAGCTTCGCTGACAGGGTCCCCAATCAGCCCCAGCATTTT. Protein product: CASSFADRVPNQPQHF. The genes are TRBV5-8 and TRBJ1-5; TRBD1 matches 7 bases. CDR1 and CDR2 (germline): SGHTS, YDEGEE. V was pared by 2 bases and J by 3 bases, with 8 bases of the junction left unmatched. This CDR3 has 16 amino acids.

This clonotype was observed many times. The chain combines TRBV6-1 with TRBJ2-3; 7 positions agree with TRBD2. CDR1 and CDR2 (germline): MNHNS, SASEGT. Germline trimming cut 4 bases from V and 6 bases from J; bases unmatched to any gene: 13. This CDR3 has 16 residues. This chain's CDR3 is CASSAISSGLADTQYF. CDR3 nucleotides: TGTGCCAGCAGTGCCATATCTAGCGGACTTGCGGATACGCAGTATTTT.

CDR3 sequence (DNA): TGTGCCAGCAGTGACCTAAACAGGGGGCCGAACACCGGGGAGCTGTTTTTT. It is translated as CASSDLNRGPNTGELFF. The chain couples TRBV25-1 to TRBJ2-2, with 9 positions matching TRBD1. Germline V gene lookup returns CDR1 MGHDK and CDR2 SYGVNS. Unmatched junction bases numbered 5, after V lost 3 bases and J lost 0 bases. The CDR3 loop spans 17 amino acids.

In this sample, this clonotype turned up a few times. The chain carries TRBV2 and TRBJ2-2; TRBD2 aligns across 14 bases. Germline V gene sequence: CDR1 SNHLY, CDR2 FYNNEI. V dropped 3 bases and J dropped 7; count of bases not matched to a gene: 10. This CDR3 spans 18 amino acids. CDR3 sequence: CASSDSTSGRAPVGELFF. DNA for the CDR3: TGTGCCAGCAGTGACTCGACTAGCGGGAGGGCCCCCGTCGGGGAGCTGTTTTTT.

This clonotype was seen many times. V usage is TRBV30 and J usage is TRBJ1-2; tentatively, D is TRBD1 (5 bases). Germline V lookup: CDR1 GTSNPN, CDR2 SVGIG (reference sequence). The V and J ends lost 3 bases and 5 bases respectively, with 7 bases between them. CDR3 size: 11 residues. CDR3 residues: CAWSPGYGYTF. The CDR3, as DNA: TGTGCCTGGAGCCCAGGGTATGGCTACACCTTC.

This clonotype was seen a handful of times. The chain employs TRBV9 and TRBJ2-5; D is possibly TRBD1 (6 bases). CDR3 size: 14 residues. Trimming stripped 5 bases from V and 1 base from J, with 12 bases between. Germline V gene sequence: CDR1 SGDLS, CDR2 YYNGEE. This CDR3 reads CASSTDRFQETQYF. CDR3 bases: TGTGCCAGCAGTACCGACAGGTTCCAAGAGACCCAGTACTTC.

This clonotype was observed many times. V usage is TRBV2 and J usage is TRBJ1-5; perhaps TRBD1 as D (5 bases). CDR3 length equals 12 residues. Trimming removed 4 bases at V and 5 bases at J, with 6 bases between. CDR1 is SNHLY and CDR2 is FYNNEI in the germline V gene. The CDR3 sequence: CASSGGDQPQHF. The CDR3 coding sequence is TGTGCCAGCAGTGGGGGGGATCAGCCCCAGCATTTT.

This clonotype was found a few times. The genes are TRBV30 and TRBJ2-1; 8 nucleotides match TRBD1. Unmatched junction bases numbered 7, after V lost 4 bases and J lost 2 bases. There are 15 residues in the CDR3. Germline lookup yields CDR1 GTSNPN and CDR2 SVGIG (reference sequence). CDR3 nucleotides: TGTGCCTGGAACTTCGGACAGGGACCCTACAATGAGCAGTTCTTC. Encoded protein: CAWNFGQGPYNEQFF.

This clonotype was detected a few times. The V gene is TRBV4-1, the J gene TRBJ1-5; D call uncertain. There are 16 residues in the CDR3. Germline V gene lookup returns CDR1 MGHRA and CDR2 YSYEKL. The ends were cut back, 1 base at V and 3 bases at J, with 13 bases in the middle. In DNA, the CDR3 is TGCGCCAGCAGCCAAGGCCCAACGCATATCAATCAGCCCCAGCATTTT. Amino acids: CASSQGPTHINQPQHF.

There are a few counts of this clonotype. This rearrangement joins TRBV7-9 to TRBJ2-2; no clear D gene. The CDR3 contains 15 residues. Germline V CDR1 and CDR2: SEHNR, FQNEAQ (reference sequence). Trimming shortened V by 10 bases and J by 1 base, and 16 bases separated the two germline ends. This CDR3 is CANPPAAGNTGELFF. The CDR3 coding sequence is TGTGCCAATCCTCCCGCGGCAGGGAACACCGGGGAGCTGTTTTTT.

At least ten counts were recorded for this clonotype. CDR3 DNA sequence: TGTGCCAGCAGCTCCCTGGGGGCGGGAGGAGGAGATACGCAGTATTTT. Its protein is CASSSLGAGGGDTQYF. The chain recombines TRBV7-9 with TRBJ2-3; TRBD2 aligns across 8 bases. The trim removed 4 bases at V and 5 bases at J, leaving 11 bases unmatched. Germline V gene sequence: CDR1 SEHNR, CDR2 FQNEAQ (reference sequence). CDR3 size: 16 residues. Combining the CDR3 with reference TRBV7-9 and TRBJ2-3 gives the whole variable domain DTGVSQNPRHKITKRGQNVTFRCDPISEHNRLYWYRQTLGQGPEFLTYFQNEAQLEKSRLLSDRFSAERPKGSFSTLEIQRTEQGDSAMYLCASSSLGAGGGDTQYFGPGTRLTVL.

Ten or more counts support this clonotype. The chain has TRBV9 and TRBJ2-3; 14 positions agree with TRBD2. Looked up from germline, CDR1 is SGDLS and CDR2 is YYNGEE. CDR3 length: 16 residues. V lost 2 bases to trimming and J lost 1 base; unmatched junction nucleotides: 0. The chain's CDR3 is CASSVGLAGGTDTQYF. The CDR3 DNA reads as TGTGCCAGCAGCGTGGGACTAGCGGGAGGCACAGATACGCAGTATTTT.

This clonotype was recorded many times. This sequence joins TRBV30 and TRBJ1-1, with 8 nucleotides matching TRBD1. The germline CDR1 and CDR2 sequences are GTSNPN and SVGIG (reference sequence). Trimming removed 6 bases from V and 4 bases from J; junction bases left unmatched: 7. This CDR3 is built from 13 residues. CDR3 sequence (DNA): TGTGCCTGTTACGGACAGGGTATCACTGAAGCTTTCTTT. Its translation: CACYGQGITEAFF.

In this sample, this clonotype turned up many times. Germline and junction disagree at one end, which may indicate a read error. The chain is built from TRBV6-1 and TRBJ2-7, with TRBD1 matching 10 bases. This CDR3 has 15 amino acids. The germline V gene has CDR1 MNHNS and CDR2 SASEGT. CDR3 protein: CASREGTGVNHEQYF. For the CDR3, the DNA is TGTGCCAGCAGAGAAGGGACAGGGGTTAACCACGAGCAGTACTTC.

This clonotype appeared many times. The chain combines TRBV20-1 with TRBJ2-1; TRBD2 matches 14 bases. This CDR3 comprises 17 residues. The germline V gene encodes CDR1 DFQATT and CDR2 SNEGSKA (reference sequence). V shed 3 bases, J shed 8 bases, and the junction held 12 bases outside the gene matches. CDR3 coding DNA: TGCAGTGCTAGTGGGACTAGCGGGAGTGGGTTTAAAGATGAGCAGTTCTTC. Translation: CSASGTSGSGFKDEQFF.

This clonotype was seen more than once but under ten times. This chain joins TRBV6-5 and TRBJ2-7; no clear D. Trimming took off 9 bases at V and 3 bases at J, with 9 bases between the two ends. Germline V CDR1 and CDR2: MNHEY, SVGAGI. This CDR3 has 11 residues. The CDR3 DNA reads as TGTGCCAGTAAATTCGGCTACGAGCAGTACTTC. Translating gives CASKFGYEQYF.

This clonotype was found a few times. The chain uses TRBV24-1 and TRBJ2-3; TRBD2 aligns across 15 bases. The V gene end was trimmed by 7 bases and the J gene end by 6 bases; junction bases not matched to a gene: 1. The germline CDR1 and CDR2 sequences are KGHDR and SFDVKD. The CDR3 extends over 14 amino acids. The CDR3 spells CATSGTSGRDTQYF. The CDR3 region has the DNA TGTGCCACCAGCGGGACTAGCGGGAGGGATACGCAGTATTTT.

This clonotype was recorded many times. The chain recombines TRBV20-1 with TRBJ2-3; D may be TRBD1 or TRBD2 (7 bases each). The V gene's germline CDR1 is DFQATT and CDR2 SNEGSKA (reference sequence). CDR3 length: 18 residues. Trimming stripped 7 bases from V and 3 bases from J, with 29 bases between. The DNA of the CDR3 is TGCAGTGTCCCCCCGGGACAGAGGACTAGAGTCTCGACAGATACGCAGTATTTT. Amino acids: CSVPPGQRTRVSTDTQYF.

This clonotype came up many times. This rearrangement joins TRBV27 to TRBJ1-1; 7 bases agree with TRBD1. The V gene end was trimmed by 4 bases and the J gene end by 5 bases; junction bases not matched to a gene: 4. The length of the CDR3 is 13 residues. Germline CDR1 is MNHEY and CDR2 is SMNVEV (reference sequence). CDR3 in DNA: TGTGCCAGCAGTTGGGGACAGACAACTGAAGCTTTCTTT. Protein: CASSWGQTTEAFF.

Many counts were recorded for this clonotype. The chain carries TRBV5-1 and TRBJ2-1; possibly TRBD2 for D (6 bases). CDR1 and CDR2 (germline): SGHRS, YFSETQ. Trimming cost V 0 bases and J 7 bases, with 17 bases left between them. The CDR3 consists of 16 residues. CDR3 DNA sequence: TGCGCCAGCAGCTTGGTAGGGGACTCCGGAGGTAATGAGCAGTTCTTC. It yields the protein CASSLVGDSGGNEQFF.